The subject of this entry is one T cell receptor (beta chain). Its antigen remains unknown. Germline V lookup: CDR1 KGHSH, CDR2 LQKENI. Trimming removed 3 bases at V and 1 base at J, with 9 bases between. The CDR3 sequence is 15 residues long. Libraries were prepared by immunoSEQ multiplex PCR; TCRdb keeps only in-frame clonotypes and omits some of them. The profile shows approximately 150,000 clones, less than 95% of them singletons. This entry is derived from a study of T cell responses to AZD1222 COVID-19 vaccine. Regarding the study as a whole: Of the AZD1222 recipients, only 6 or 7 were seropositive at baseline. Breadth and depth of Spike-specific TCRs rose after two AZD1222 doses. The CD4 TCRs associated with vaccination extended across spike and predominated at 160-218 and 743-854. It should be noted that donors were predominantly white British and more often female, and clonal diversity was possibly underestimated.

This chain uses TRBV18 with TRBJ2-2; no reliable D call. The TCR was taken from an adult who received the MenACWY meningococcal vaccine as a control. Sample: peripheral blood, taken 28 days after the second dose of the MenACWY control vaccine. CDR3 in DNA: TGTGCCAGCTCACCTATCAGGAGGAACACCGGGGAGCTGTTTTTT. The encoded protein is CASSPIRRNTGELFF.